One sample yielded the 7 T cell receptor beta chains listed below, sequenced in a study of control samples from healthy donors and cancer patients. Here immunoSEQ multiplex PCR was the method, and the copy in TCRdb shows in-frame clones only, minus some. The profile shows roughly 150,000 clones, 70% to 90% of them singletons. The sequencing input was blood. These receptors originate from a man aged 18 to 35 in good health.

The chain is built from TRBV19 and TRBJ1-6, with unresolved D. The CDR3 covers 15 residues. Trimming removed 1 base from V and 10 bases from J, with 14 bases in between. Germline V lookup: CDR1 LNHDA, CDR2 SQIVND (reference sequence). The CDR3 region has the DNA TGTGCCAGTAGTATAGTTGGAGTCCAGTCATCACCCCTCCACTTT. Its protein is CASSIVGVQSSPLHF. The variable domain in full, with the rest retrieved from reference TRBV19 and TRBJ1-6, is DGGITQSPKYLFRKEGQNVTLSCEQNLNHDAMYWYRQDPGQGLRLIYYSQIVNDFQKGDIAEGYSVSREKKESFPLTVTSAQKNPTAFYLCASSIVGVQSSPLHFGNGTRLTVT.

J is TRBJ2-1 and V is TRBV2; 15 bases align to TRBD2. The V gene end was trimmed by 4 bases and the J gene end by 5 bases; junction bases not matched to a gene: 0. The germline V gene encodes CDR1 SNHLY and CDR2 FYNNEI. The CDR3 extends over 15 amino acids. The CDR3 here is CASSGTSGGDNEQFF. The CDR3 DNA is TGTGCCAGCAGTGGGACTAGCGGGGGGGACAATGAGCAGTTCTTC. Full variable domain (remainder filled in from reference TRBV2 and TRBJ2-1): EPEVTQTPSHQVTQMGQEVILRCVPISNHLYFYWYRQILGQKVEFLVSFYNNEISEKSEIFDDQFSVERPDGSNFTLKIRSTKLEDSAMYFCASSGTSGGDNEQFFGPGTRLTVL.

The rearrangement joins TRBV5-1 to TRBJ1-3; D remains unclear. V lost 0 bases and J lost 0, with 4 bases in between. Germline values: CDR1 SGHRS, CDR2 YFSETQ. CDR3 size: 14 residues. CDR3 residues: CASSLDNSGNTIYF. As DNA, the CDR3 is TGCGCCAGCAGCTTGGACAACTCTGGAAACACCATATATTTT. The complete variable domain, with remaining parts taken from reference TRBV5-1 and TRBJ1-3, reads KAGVTQTPRYLIKTRGQQVTLSCSPISGHRSVSWYQQTPGQGLQFLFEYFSETQRNKGNFPGRFSGRQFSNSRSEMNVSTLELGDSALYLCASSLDNSGNTIYFGEGSWLTVV.

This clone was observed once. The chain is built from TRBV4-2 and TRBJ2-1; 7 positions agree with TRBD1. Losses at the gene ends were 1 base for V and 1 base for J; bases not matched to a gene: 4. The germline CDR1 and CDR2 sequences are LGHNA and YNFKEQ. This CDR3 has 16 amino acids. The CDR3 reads CASSQVQGDSYNEQFF. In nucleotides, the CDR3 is TGTGCCAGCAGCCAAGTGCAGGGGGATTCCTACAATGAGCAGTTCTTC.

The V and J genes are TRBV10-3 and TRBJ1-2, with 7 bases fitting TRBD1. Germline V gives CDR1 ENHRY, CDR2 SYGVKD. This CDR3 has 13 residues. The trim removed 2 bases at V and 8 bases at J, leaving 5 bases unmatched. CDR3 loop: CAISEPEGAGYTF. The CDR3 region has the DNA TGTGCCATCAGTGAGCCGGAGGGGGCGGGCTACACCTTC.

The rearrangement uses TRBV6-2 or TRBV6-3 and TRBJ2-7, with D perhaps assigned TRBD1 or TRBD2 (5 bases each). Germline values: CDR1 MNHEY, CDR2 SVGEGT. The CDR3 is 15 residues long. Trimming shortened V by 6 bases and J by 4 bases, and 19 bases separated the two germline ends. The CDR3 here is CASSRTGTVQYEQYF. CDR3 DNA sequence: TGTGCCAGCAGCCGCACCGGGACCGTCCAATACGAGCAGTACTTC.

The CDR3: CASSRGQGVSNQPQHF. As DNA, the CDR3 is TGCGCCAGCAGCCGAGGACAGGGGGTAAGCAATCAGCCCCAGCATTTT. The V gene is TRBV4-1, the J gene TRBJ1-5; 10 bases align to TRBD1. CDR1 and CDR2 (germline): MGHRA, YSYEKL. With V trimmed by 4 bases and J by 1 base, 4 bases remained unmatched. This CDR3 region has 16 residues.